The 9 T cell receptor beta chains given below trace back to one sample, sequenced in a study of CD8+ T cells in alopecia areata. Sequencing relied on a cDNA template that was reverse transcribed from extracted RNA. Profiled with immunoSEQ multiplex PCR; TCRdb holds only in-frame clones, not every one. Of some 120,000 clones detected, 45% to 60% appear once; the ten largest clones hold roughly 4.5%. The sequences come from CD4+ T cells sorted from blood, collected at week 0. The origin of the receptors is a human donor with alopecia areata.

CDR3 residues: CASSPGQPPFPYTF. DNA of the CDR3: TGTGCCAGCTCTCCTGGACAGCCTCCATTTCCCTACACCTTC. This chain links TRBV18 with TRBJ1-2; tentative D call: TRBD1 (6 bases). The CDR3 totals 14 residues. V dropped 6 bases and J dropped 10 bases, with 21 bases sitting between them. Germline values: CDR1 KGHSH, CDR2 LQKENI.

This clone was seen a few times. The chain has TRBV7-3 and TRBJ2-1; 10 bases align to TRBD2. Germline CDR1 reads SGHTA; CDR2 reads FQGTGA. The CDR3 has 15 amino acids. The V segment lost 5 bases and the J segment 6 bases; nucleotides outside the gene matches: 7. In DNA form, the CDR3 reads TGTGCCAGCAGCCCCCTAGCGGGAGCGGTCAATGAGCAGTTCTTC. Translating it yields CASSPLAGAVNEQFF.

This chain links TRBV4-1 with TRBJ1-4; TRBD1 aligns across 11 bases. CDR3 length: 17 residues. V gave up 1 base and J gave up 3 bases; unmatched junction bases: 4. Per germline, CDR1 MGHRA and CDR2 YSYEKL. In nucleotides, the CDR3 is TGCGCCAGCAGCCAAGCAGGACAGGGGGCGGCTAATGAAAAACTGTTTTTT. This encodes CASSQAGQGAANEKLFF.

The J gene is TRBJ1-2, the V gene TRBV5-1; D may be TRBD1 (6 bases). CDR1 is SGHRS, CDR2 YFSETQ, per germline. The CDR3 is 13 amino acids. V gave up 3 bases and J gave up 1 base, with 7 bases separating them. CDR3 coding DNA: TGCGCCAGCAGCTCGGACAGTAACTATGGCTACACCTTC. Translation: CASSSDSNYGYTF.

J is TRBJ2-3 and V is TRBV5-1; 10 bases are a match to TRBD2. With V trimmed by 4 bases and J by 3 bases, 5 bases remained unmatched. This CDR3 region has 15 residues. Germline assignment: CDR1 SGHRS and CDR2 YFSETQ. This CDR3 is CASSPGLAYTDTQYF. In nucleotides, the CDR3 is TGCGCCAGCAGCCCGGGACTAGCGTATACAGATACGCAGTATTTT.

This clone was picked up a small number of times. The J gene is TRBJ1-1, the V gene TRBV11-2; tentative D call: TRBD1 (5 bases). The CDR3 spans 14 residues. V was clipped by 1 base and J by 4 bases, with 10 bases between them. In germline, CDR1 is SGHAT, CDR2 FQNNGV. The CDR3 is CASSLVRGGTEAFF. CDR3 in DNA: TGTGCCAGCAGCTTAGTCCGGGGGGGCACTGAAGCTTTCTTT. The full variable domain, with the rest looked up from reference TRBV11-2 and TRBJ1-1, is EAGVAQSPRYKIIEKRQSVAFWCNPISGHATLYWYQQILGQGPKLLIQFQNNGVVDDSQLPKDRFSAERLKGVDSTLKIQPAKLEDSAVYLCASSLVRGGTEAFFGQGTRLTVV.

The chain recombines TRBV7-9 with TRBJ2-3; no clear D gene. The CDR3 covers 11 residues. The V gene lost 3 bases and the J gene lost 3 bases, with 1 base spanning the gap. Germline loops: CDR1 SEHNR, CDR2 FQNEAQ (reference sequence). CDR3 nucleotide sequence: TGTGCCAGCAGCTTTACAGATACGCAGTATTTT. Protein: CASSFTDTQYF.

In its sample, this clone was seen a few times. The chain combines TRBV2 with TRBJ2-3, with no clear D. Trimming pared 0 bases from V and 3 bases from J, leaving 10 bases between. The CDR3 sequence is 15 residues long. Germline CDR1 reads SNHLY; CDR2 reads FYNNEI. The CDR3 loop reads CASSEAGSGTDTQYF. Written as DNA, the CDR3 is TGTGCCAGCAGTGAAGCCGGTTCGGGTACAGATACGCAGTATTTT.

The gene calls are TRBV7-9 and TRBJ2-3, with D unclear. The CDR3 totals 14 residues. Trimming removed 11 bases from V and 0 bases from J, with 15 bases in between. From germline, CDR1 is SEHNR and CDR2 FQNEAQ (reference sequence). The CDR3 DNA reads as TGTGCCGTCCTCCGGCCTTCTAGCACAGATACGCAGTATTTT. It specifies CAVLRPSSTDTQYF.